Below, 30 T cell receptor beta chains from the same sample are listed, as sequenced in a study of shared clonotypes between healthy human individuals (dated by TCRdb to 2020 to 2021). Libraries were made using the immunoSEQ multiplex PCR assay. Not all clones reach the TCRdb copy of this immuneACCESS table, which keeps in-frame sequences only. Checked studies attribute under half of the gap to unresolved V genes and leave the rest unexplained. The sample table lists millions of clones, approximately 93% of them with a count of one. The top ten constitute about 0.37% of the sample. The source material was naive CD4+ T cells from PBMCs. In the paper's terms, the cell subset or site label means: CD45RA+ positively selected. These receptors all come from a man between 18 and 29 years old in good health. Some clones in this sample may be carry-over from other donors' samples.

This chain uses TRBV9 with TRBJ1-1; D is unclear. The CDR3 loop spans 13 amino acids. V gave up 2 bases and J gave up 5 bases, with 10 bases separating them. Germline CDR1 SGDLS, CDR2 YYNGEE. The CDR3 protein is CASSVSGRTEAFF. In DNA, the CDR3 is TGTGCCAGCAGCGTCTCAGGACGGACTGAAGCTTTCTTT.

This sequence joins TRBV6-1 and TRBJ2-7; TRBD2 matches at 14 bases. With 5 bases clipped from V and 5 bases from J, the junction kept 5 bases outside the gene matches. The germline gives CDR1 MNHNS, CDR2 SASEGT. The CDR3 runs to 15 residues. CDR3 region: CASSKPGLAGDEQYF. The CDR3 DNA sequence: TGTGCCAGCAGTAAACCGGGACTAGCGGGAGACGAGCAGTACTTC.

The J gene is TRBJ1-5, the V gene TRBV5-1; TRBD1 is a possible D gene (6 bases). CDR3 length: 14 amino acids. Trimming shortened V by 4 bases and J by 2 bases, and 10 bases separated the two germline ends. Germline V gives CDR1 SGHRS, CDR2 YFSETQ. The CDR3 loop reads CASSDEGGNQPQHF. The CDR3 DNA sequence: TGCGCCAGCAGCGACGAGGGGGGCAATCAGCCCCAGCATTTT.

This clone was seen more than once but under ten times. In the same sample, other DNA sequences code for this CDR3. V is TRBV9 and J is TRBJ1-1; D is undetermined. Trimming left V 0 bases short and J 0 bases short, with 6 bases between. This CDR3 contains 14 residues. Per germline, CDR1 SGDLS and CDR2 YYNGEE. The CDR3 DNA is TGTGCCAGCAGCGTAGGGCAATTGAACACTGAAGCTTTCTTT. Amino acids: CASSVGQLNTEAFF.

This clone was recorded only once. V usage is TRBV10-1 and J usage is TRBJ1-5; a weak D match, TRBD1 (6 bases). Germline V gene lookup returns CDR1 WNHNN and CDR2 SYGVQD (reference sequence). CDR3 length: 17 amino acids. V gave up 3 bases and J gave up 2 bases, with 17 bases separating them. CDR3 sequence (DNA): TGCGCCAGCAGTGAACTACGGGACAATCATGGCAATCAGCCCCAGCATTTT. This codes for CASSELRDNHGNQPQHF.

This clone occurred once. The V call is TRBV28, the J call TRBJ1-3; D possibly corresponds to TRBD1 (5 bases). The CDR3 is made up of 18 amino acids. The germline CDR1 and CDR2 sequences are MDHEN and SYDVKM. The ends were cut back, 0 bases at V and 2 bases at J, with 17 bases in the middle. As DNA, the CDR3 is TGTGCCAGCAGTTTATGGGGGCGATGGAGGGAAGCTGGAAACACCATATATTTT. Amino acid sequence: CASSLWGRWREAGNTIYF.

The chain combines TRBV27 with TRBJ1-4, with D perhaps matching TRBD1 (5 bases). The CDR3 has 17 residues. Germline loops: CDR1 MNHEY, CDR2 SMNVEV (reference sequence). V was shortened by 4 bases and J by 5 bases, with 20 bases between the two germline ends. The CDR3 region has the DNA TGTGCCAGCAGTTCCCGTTTAGGGAAGGGGTCCAATGAAAAACTGTTTTTT. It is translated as CASSSRLGKGSNEKLFF.

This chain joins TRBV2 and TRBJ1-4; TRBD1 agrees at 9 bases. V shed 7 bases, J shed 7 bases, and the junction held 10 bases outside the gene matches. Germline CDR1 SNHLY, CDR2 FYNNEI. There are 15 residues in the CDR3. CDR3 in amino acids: CASNQQGAVVEKLFF. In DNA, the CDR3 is TGTGCCAGCAACCAACAGGGGGCTGTTGTTGAAAAACTGTTTTTT.

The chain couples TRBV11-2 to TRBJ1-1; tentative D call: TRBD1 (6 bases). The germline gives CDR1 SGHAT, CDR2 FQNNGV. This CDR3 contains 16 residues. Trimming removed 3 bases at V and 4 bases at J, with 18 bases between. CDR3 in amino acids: CASSLGTGRRTTEAFF. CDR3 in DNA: TGTGCCAGCAGCTTGGGTACAGGGCGTAGAACCACTGAAGCTTTCTTT.

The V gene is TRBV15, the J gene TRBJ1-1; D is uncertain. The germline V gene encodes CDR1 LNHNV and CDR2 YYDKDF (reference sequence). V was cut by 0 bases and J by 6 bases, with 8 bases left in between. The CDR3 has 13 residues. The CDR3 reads CATSRDLAAEAFF. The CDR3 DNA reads TGTGCCACCAGCAGAGATCTGGCGGCTGAAGCTTTCTTT. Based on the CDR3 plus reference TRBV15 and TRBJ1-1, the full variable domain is DAMVIQNPRYQVTQFGKPVTLSCSQTLNHNVMYWYQQKSSQAPKLLFHYYDKDFNNEADTPDNFQSRRPNTSFCFLDIRSPGLGDTAMYLCATSRDLAAEAFFGQGTRLTVV.

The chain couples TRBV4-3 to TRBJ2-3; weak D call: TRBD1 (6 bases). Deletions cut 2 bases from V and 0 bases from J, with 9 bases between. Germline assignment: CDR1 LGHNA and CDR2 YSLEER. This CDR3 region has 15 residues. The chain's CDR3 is CASSQSRGSTDTQYF. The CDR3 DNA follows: TGCGCCAGCAGCCAAAGTAGGGGGAGCACAGATACGCAGTATTTT.

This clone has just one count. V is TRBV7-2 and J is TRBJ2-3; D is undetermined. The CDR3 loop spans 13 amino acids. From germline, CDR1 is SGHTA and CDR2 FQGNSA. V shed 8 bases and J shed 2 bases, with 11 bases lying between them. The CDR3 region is CASAQQTTDTQYF. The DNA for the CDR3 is TGTGCCAGCGCTCAGCAGACCACAGATACGCAGTATTTT.

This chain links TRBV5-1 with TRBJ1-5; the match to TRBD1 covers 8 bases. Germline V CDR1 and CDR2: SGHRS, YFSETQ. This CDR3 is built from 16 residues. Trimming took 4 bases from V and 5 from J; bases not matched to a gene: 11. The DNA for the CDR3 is TGCGCCAGCAGCGCCACAGGGGGAGGCTCGGATCAGCCCCAGCATTTT. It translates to CASSATGGGSDQPQHF.

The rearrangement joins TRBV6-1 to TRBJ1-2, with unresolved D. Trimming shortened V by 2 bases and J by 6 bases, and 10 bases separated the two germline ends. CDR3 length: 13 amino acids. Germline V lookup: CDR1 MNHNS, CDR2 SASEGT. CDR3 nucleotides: TGTGCCAGCAGTGAACTATCCTATGATGGCTACACCTTC. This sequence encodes CASSELSYDGYTF.

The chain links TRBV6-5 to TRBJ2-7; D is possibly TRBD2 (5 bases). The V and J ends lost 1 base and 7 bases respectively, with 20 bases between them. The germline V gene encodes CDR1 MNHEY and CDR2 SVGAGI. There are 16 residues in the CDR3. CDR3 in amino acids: CASSYYPRRTPIEQYF. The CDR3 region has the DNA TGTGCCAGCAGTTACTACCCTCGACGGACTCCTATAGAGCAGTACTTC.

This CDR3 reads CASSLTIAKNIQYF. DNA of the CDR3: TGTGCCAGCAGCTTGACCATAGCCAAAAACATTCAGTACTTC. The V gene is TRBV7-2, the J gene TRBJ2-4; no definite D call. The CDR3 runs to 14 residues. Germline CDR1 reads SGHTA; CDR2 reads FQGNSA. V lost 3 bases and J lost 0, with 6 bases in between.

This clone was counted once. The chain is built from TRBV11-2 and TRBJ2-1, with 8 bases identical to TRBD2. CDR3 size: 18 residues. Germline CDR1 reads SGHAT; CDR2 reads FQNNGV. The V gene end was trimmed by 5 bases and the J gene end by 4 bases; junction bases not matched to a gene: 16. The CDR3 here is CASSPRGGSGRRYNEQFF. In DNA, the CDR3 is TGTGCCAGCAGCCCGAGGGGGGGCAGCGGGAGACGGTACAATGAGCAGTTCTTC.

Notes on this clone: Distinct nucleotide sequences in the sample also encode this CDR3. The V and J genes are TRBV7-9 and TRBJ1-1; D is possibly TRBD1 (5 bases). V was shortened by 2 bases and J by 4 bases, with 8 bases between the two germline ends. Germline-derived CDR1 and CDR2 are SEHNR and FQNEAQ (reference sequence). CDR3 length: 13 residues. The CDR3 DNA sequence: TGTGCCAGCAGCTTACAGGGAAGCACTGAAGCTTTCTTT. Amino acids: CASSLQGSTEAFF. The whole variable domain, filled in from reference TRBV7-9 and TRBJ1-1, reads DTGVSQNPRHKITKRGQNVTFRCDPISEHNRLYWYRQTLGQGPEFLTYFQNEAQLEKSRLLSDRFSAERPKGSFSTLEIQRTEQGDSAMYLCASSLQGSTEAFFGQGTRLTVV.

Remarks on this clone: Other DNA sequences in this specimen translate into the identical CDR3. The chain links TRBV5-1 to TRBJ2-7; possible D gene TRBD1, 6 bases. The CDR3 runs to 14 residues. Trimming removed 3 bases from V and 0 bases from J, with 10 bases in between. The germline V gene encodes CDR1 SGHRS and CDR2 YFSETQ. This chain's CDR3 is CASSSTGSSYEQYF. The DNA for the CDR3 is TGCGCCAGCAGCTCAACAGGGAGCTCCTACGAGCAGTACTTC. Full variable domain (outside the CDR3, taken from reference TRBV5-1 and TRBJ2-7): KAGVTQTPRYLIKTRGQQVTLSCSPISGHRSVSWYQQTPGQGLQFLFEYFSETQRNKGNFPGRFSGRQFSNSRSEMNVSTLELGDSALYLCASSSTGSSYEQYFGPGTRLTVT.

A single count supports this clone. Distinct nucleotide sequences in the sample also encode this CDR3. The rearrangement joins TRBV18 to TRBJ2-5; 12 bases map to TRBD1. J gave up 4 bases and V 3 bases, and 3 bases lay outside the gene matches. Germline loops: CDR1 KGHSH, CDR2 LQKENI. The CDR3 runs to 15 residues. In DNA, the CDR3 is TGTGCCAGCTCACCCGGGACAGGGGGCGCAGAGACCCAGTACTTC. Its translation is CASSPGTGGAETQYF.

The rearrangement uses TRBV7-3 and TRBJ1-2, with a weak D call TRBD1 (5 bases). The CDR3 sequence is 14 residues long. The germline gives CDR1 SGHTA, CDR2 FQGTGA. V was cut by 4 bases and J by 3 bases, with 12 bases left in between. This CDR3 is CASSSVGGYYGYTF. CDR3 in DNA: TGTGCCAGCAGCTCGGTCGGGGGTTACTATGGCTACACCTTC. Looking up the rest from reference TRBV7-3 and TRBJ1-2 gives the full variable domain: GAGVSQTPSNKVTEKGKYVELRCDPISGHTALYWYRQSLGQGPEFLIYFQGTGAADDSGLPNDRFFAVRPEGSVSTLKIQRTERGDSAVYLCASSSVGGYYGYTFGSGTRLTVV.

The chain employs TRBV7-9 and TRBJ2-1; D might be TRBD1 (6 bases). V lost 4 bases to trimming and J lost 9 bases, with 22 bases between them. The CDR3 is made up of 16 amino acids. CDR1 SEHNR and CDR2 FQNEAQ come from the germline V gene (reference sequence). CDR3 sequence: CASSSLQGPPGGEQFF. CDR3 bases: TGTGCCAGCAGCTCCCTCCAGGGGCCACCCGGCGGTGAGCAGTTCTTC.

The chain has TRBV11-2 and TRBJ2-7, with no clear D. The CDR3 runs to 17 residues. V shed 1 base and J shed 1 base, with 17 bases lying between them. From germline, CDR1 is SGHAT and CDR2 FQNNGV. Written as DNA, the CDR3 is TGTGCCAGCAGCTTAGGGGTCACCGGCCTAGGGTCCTACGAGCAGTACTTC. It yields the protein CASSLGVTGLGSYEQYF.

CDR3 coding DNA: TGTGCCAGCAGTTACGTAAACTATGGCTACACCTTC. Encoded protein: CASSYVNYGYTF. The chain uses TRBV6-6 and TRBJ1-2, with D uncertain. There are 12 residues in the CDR3. Trimming pared 2 bases from V and 2 bases from J, leaving 3 bases between. Germline V lookup: CDR1 MNHNY, CDR2 SVGAGI (reference sequence).

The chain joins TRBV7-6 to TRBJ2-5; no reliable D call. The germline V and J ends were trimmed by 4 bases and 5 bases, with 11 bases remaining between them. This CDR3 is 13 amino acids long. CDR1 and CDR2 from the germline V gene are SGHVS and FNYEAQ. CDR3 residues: CASSSRPGETQYF. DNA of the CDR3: TGTGCCAGCAGCTCCCGTCCGGGTGAGACCCAGTACTTC. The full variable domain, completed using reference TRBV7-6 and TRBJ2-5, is GAGVSQSPRYKVTKRGQDVALRCDPISGHVSLYWYRQALGQGPEFLTYFNYEAQQDKSGLPNDRFSAERPEGSISTLTIQRTEQRDSAMYRCASSSRPGETQYFGPGTRLLVL.

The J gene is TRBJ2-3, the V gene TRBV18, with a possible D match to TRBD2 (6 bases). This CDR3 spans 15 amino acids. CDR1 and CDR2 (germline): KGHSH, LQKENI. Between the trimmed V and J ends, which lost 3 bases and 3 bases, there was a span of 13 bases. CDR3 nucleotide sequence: TGTGCCAGCTCACCGGAGGGGATAAGTACAGATACGCAGTATTTT. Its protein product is CASSPEGISTDTQYF.

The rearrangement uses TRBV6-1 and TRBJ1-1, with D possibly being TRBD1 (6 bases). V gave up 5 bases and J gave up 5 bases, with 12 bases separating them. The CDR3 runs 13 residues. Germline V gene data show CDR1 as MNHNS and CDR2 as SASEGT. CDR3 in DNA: TGTGCCAGCAGTAACAGGGTTCGAACTGAAGCTTTCTTT. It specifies CASSNRVRTEAFF.

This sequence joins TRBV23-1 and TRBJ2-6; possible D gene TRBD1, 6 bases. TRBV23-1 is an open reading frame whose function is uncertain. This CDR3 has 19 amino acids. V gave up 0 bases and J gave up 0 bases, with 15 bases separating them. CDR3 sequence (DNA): TGCGCCAGCAGTCAATCATGGGGGCGCCTAAACTCTGGGGCCAACGTCCTGACTTTC. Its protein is CASSQSWGRLNSGANVLTF.

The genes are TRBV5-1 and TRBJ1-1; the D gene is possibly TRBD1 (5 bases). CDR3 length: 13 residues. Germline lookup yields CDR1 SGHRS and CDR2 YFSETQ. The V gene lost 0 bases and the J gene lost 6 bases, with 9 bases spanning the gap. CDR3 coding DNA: TGCGCCAGCAGCTTGGAGCAGGGAGCTGAAGCTTTCTTT. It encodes CASSLEQGAEAFF.

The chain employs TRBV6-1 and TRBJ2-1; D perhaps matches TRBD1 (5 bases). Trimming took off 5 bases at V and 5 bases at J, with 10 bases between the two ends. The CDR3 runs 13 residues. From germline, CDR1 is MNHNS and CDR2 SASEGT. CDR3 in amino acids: CASSPYRNNEQFF. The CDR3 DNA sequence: TGTGCCAGCAGTCCGTACAGGAACAATGAGCAGTTCTTC.